This TCR beta chain comes out of a study of blood T cell repertoires in COVID-19. The wider study: T cells, B-cell-depleted T cells, or PBMCs supplied cDNA or gDNA.

Germline lookup yields CDR1 SGHAT and CDR2 FQNNGV. The CDR3 sequence is 14 residues long. The V gene end was trimmed by 4 bases and the J gene end by 4 bases; junction bases not matched to a gene: 6. Original analysis: Using reference gene primer amplification, nucleated cell counts were estimated. Here immunoSEQ multiplex PCR was the method, and the copy in TCRdb shows in-frame clones only, minus some. V and J calls plus clone size are reproduced from that table; the DNA served to infer D and trimming. The sample lists 130,000 or so clones; about 89% were seen once. This receptor was taken from a man in his fifties with active or convalescent COVID-19. The chain recombines TRBV11-2 with TRBJ1-1; 7 positions agree with TRBD1. Material for sequencing was peripheral blood. CDR3 sequence: CASSSVDRVTEAFF. The CDR3 bases are TGTGCCAGCAGCTCCGTCGACAGGGTCACTGAAGCTTTCTTT.